The 24 T cell receptor beta chains in this list originate from one sample, sequenced in a study of cytomegalovirus exposure and HLA in healthy donors. 60 Vbeta and 13 Jbeta primers were used in PCR. Repertoires were generated with immunoSEQ multiplex PCR, while TCRdb's copy carries only in-frame clones and drops some. In the table there are over 85,000 clones, around 85% of which are singletons. The sample was PBMCs. The source of these receptors is a man aged 35-49 years in good health and CMV-seropositive.

The V and J genes are TRBV29-1 and TRBJ1-2; TRBD1 is a possible D gene (6 bases). This CDR3 is built from 15 residues. Trimming cost V 1 base and J 5 bases, with 17 bases left between them. Germline values: CDR1 SQVTM, CDR2 ANQGSEA. For the CDR3, the DNA is TGCAGCGTTGAAGGGCAGAACAGGGAATGGTATGGCTACACCTTC. This codes for CSVEGQNREWYGYTF.

In DNA form, the CDR3 reads TGTGCCAGCAGTGATCAGGGCCGGGAGGGATCGAACGAGCAGTACTTC. Translating gives CASSDQGREGSNEQYF. This chain joins TRBV2 and TRBJ2-7, with 8 bases fitting TRBD2. After removal of 3 bases from V and 5 bases from J, the junction contained 12 bases not matched to a gene. The CDR3 has 16 amino acids. Germline CDR1 and CDR2: SNHLY and FYNNEI.

The rearrangement joins TRBV25-1 to TRBJ1-2; 8 bases align to TRBD1. V shed 6 bases and J 1 base; nucleotides not matched to a gene: 7. Germline V gene lookup returns CDR1 MGHDK and CDR2 SYGVNS. This CDR3 is built from 15 residues. CDR3 in DNA: TGTGCCAGCAGAGAGCAGGGGGCCGGTAACTATGGCTACACCTTC. As protein: CASREQGAGNYGYTF.

The J gene is TRBJ2-1, the V gene TRBV5-1; the match to TRBD2 covers 8 bases. Germline CDR1 and CDR2: SGHRS and YFSETQ. CDR3 length: 14 residues. J was trimmed by 15 bases and V by 4 bases; bases with no gene match: 15. The CDR3 spells CASSPEGSGTRAFF. The CDR3, as DNA: TGCGCCAGCAGCCCTGAGGGGTCCGGGACTAGGGCGTTCTTC.

The rearrangement links TRBV27 to TRBJ1-6, with D perhaps TRBD1 (6 bases). Germline V gene data show CDR1 as MNHEY and CDR2 as SMNVEV (reference sequence). This CDR3 is 15 amino acids long. The V and J ends lost 6 bases and 10 bases respectively, with 19 bases between them. Written as DNA, the CDR3 is TGTGCCAGCAGCTTGCAACGGGACATCAGATCACCCCTCCACTTT. It is translated as CASSLQRDIRSPLHF.

The chain couples TRBV5-4 to TRBJ2-5; 14 nucleotides agree with TRBD2. From germline, CDR1 is SGHNT and CDR2 YYREEE (reference sequence). The CDR3 has 16 residues. With V trimmed by 4 bases and J by 0 bases, 2 bases remained unmatched. The CDR3 spells CASSTGLAGDQETQYF. In nucleotides, the CDR3 is TGTGCCAGCAGCACGGGACTAGCGGGAGACCAAGAGACCCAGTACTTC.

The chain is built from TRBV28 and TRBJ2-1; possible D gene TRBD2, 5 bases. CDR1 MDHEN and CDR2 SYDVKM come from the germline V gene. Trimming took 7 bases from V and 7 from J, leaving 17 bases between them. This CDR3 spans 14 amino acids. CDR3 region: CASKGARAVNEQFF. Here the CDR3 DNA reads TGTGCCAGCAAAGGCGCGAGGGCCGTGAATGAGCAGTTCTTC. Full variable domain (remainder filled in from reference TRBV28 and TRBJ2-1): DVKVTQSSRYLVKRTGEKVFLECVQDMDHENMFWYRQDPGLGLRLIYFSYDVKMKEKGDIPEGYSVSREKKERFSLILESASTNQTSMYLCASKGARAVNEQFFGPGTRLTVL.

V gene TRBV7-8 combines with J gene TRBJ1-5; D perhaps matches TRBD1 (5 bases). The CDR3 extends over 15 amino acids. The germline V gene has CDR1 SGHVS and CDR2 FQNEAQ. V dropped 1 base and J dropped 2 bases, with 9 bases sitting between them. The CDR3 region is CASSLVAGRNQPQHF. The CDR3 nucleotides read TGTGCCAGCAGCTTAGTGGCAGGGCGCAATCAGCCCCAGCATTTT.

V gene TRBV28 combines with J gene TRBJ1-1; 7 bases are shared with TRBD1. Germline V gene lookup returns CDR1 MDHEN and CDR2 SYDVKM. The CDR3 spans 13 residues. The V segment lost 7 bases and the J segment 9 bases; nucleotides outside the gene matches: 11. Here the CDR3 DNA reads TGTGCCAGCAACCCGCGAGACAGGGACAAAGCTTTCTTT. The encoded protein is CASNPRDRDKAFF.

This clone was recorded only once. The genes are TRBV19 and TRBJ2-1; 8 positions match TRBD1. Per the germline V gene, CDR1 is LNHDA and CDR2 is SQIVND (reference sequence). The junction had 11 bases not matched to a gene; V was cut back by 5 bases and J by 8 bases. The CDR3 covers 15 residues. For the CDR3, the DNA is TGTGCCAGTAGTGTCCGGGACAGGAGAACAGATGAGCAGTTCTTC. This encodes CASSVRDRRTDEQFF.

V and J are TRBV9 and TRBJ1-1, with D unclear. The CDR3 extends over 14 amino acids. V lost 6 bases to trimming and J lost 1 base, with 13 bases between them. CDR1 and CDR2 (germline): SGDLS, YYNGEE. CDR3 in amino acids: CASNPGMGNTEAFF. CDR3 sequence (DNA): TGTGCCAGCAACCCGGGGATGGGGAACACTGAAGCTTTCTTT.

The chain uses TRBV4-1 and TRBJ2-1; 9 nucleotides match TRBD2. The germline V gene encodes CDR1 MGHRA and CDR2 YSYEKL. The CDR3 consists of 18 residues. The trim removed 4 bases at V and 0 bases at J, leaving 10 bases unmatched. CDR3 region: CASSPSPSRGGSYNEQFF. DNA of the CDR3: TGCGCCAGCAGCCCCTCCCCATCGCGGGGGGGCTCCTACAATGAGCAGTTCTTC.

The rearrangement joins TRBV27 to TRBJ2-3, with 9 bases fitting TRBD1. Germline V CDR1 and CDR2: MNHEY, SMNVEV (reference sequence). V lost 6 bases to trimming and J lost 1 base; unmatched junction nucleotides: 8. CDR3 size: 16 residues. The CDR3, as DNA: TGTGCCAGCAGGGAGGACAGGGGACAGGGCACAGATACGCAGTATTTT. It specifies CASREDRGQGTDTQYF.

This chain uses TRBV6-5 with TRBJ1-1; tentative D call: TRBD1 (5 bases). This CDR3 has 14 amino acids. The V end was cut by 2 bases, the J end by 8 bases, with 15 bases between. Per germline, CDR1 MNHEY and CDR2 SVGAGI. In nucleotides, the CDR3 is TGTGCCAGCAGTTACCCGGGACTATCCTCGGAAGCTTTCTTT. Protein product: CASSYPGLSSEAFF.

This clone showed up just once. The chain carries TRBV6-4 and TRBJ2-5; TRBD1 matches 8 bases. V lost 5 bases, J lost 3 bases, and 2 bases stayed unmatched. Germline CDR1 reads MRHNA; CDR2 reads SNTAGT. The CDR3 length is 13 residues. CDR3: CASSSTGEETQYF. In DNA, the CDR3 is TGTGCCAGCAGTTCGACAGGGGAAGAGACCCAGTACTTC.

The rearrangement uses TRBV9 and TRBJ2-2, with 8 bases that match TRBD1. Germline loops: CDR1 SGDLS, CDR2 YYNGEE. V lost 4 bases and J lost 4; bases outside the gene matches: 6. This CDR3 contains 15 residues. The CDR3 here is CASSSRRGLTGELFF. CDR3 sequence (DNA): TGTGCCAGCAGCAGCCGCAGGGGGCTCACCGGGGAGCTGTTTTTT.

The chain uses TRBV6-6 and TRBJ1-5; no reliable D call. The CDR3 contains 16 residues. Germline V CDR1 and CDR2: MNHNY, SVGAGI (reference sequence). V was clipped by 5 bases and J by 3 bases, with 17 bases between them. The CDR3 sequence is CASSPSDGIFNQPQHF. In nucleotides, the CDR3 is TGTGCCAGCAGTCCTTCGGACGGGATCTTCAATCAGCCCCAGCATTTT.

The J gene is TRBJ2-6, the V gene TRBV11-2, with a weak D call TRBD1 (7 bases). Germline loops: CDR1 SGHAT, CDR2 FQNNGV. The V end was cut by 2 bases, the J end by 1 base, with 15 bases between. The CDR3 is made up of 18 amino acids. The CDR3 here is CASSLQTGDSSGANVLTF. DNA of the CDR3: TGTGCCAGCAGCTTACAAACAGGGGACTCATCTGGGGCCAACGTCCTGACTTTC.

Concerning this clone: An end of the junction differs from the germline gene, which may be a read error. The CDR3 DNA reads TGTTCCAGCAGCCCCCGAGATACGCAGTATTTT. Its translation is CSSSPRDTQYF. The rearrangement uses TRBV7-9 and TRBJ2-3; D call uncertain. Germline V gives CDR1 SEHNR, CDR2 FQNEAQ (reference sequence). The CDR3 runs to 11 residues.

The table lists this clone with a count of one. V is TRBV27 and J is TRBJ2-2, with TRBD2 matching over 10 bases. The CDR3 consists of 15 residues. The germline CDR1 and CDR2 sequences are MNHEY and SMNVEV (reference sequence). The ends lost 4 bases at V and 7 bases at J; junction bases unmatched: 6. CDR3 bases: TGTGCCAGCAGTTCGAGCGGGAGGGCCTTCGGGGAGCTGTTTTTT. It codes for CASSSSGRAFGELFF.

The chain has TRBV18 and TRBJ1-5; TRBD1 aligns across 8 bases. This CDR3 contains 14 residues. Trimming took 5 bases from V and 6 from J; bases not matched to a gene: 6. CDR1 and CDR2 (germline): KGHSH, LQKENI. CDR3: CASSGPGTGQPQHF. The CDR3 nucleotides are TGTGCCAGCTCAGGACCGGGGACAGGTCAGCCCCAGCATTTT.

The table lists this clone with a count of one. The V gene is TRBV28, the J gene TRBJ1-1; TRBD1 might be the D (6 bases). The CDR3 totals 13 residues. Trimming took 8 bases from V and 5 from J, leaving 15 bases between them. Germline values: CDR1 MDHEN, CDR2 SYDVKM. CDR3 in amino acids: CASRLDSWTEAFF. CDR3 bases: TGTGCCAGCCGCTTGGACAGTTGGACTGAAGCTTTCTTT.

This clone appeared once. V usage is TRBV6-5 and J usage is TRBJ1-2; TRBD1 aligns across 8 bases. V lost 8 bases to trimming and J lost 5 bases; unmatched junction nucleotides: 13. Germline V CDR1 and CDR2: MNHEY, SVGAGI. The CDR3 length is 15 residues. CDR3 loop: CASALSSGGWYGYTF. The CDR3 coding sequence is TGTGCCAGCGCCCTAAGTTCAGGGGGCTGGTATGGCTACACCTTC.

Concerning this clone itself: Additional DNA sequences in this sample encode the identical CDR3. The chain has TRBV5-1 and TRBJ1-1; D unresolved. Germline CDR1 is SGHRS and CDR2 is YFSETQ. The CDR3 is made up of 14 amino acids. Trimming took off 1 base at V and 1 base at J, with 8 bases between the two ends. The CDR3 spells CASSLRHSNTEAFF. For the CDR3, the DNA is TGCGCCAGCAGCTTGCGACATTCGAACACTGAAGCTTTCTTT.